The 14 T cell receptor beta chains given below trace back to one sample, sequenced in a study of blood T cell repertoires in COVID-19. Sequencing used immunoSEQ multiplex PCR; TCRdb keeps in-frame clones, though not all of them. The sample includes more than 250,000 clones, 92% seen only once; the top ten take about 18%. The source material was PBMCs or T cells enriched from blood (not recorded which). These receptors all stem from a woman aged 25 to 45 who had recovered from COVID-19.

This rearrangement joins TRBV12-5 to TRBJ2-1, with 12 nucleotides matching TRBD2. CDR1 is LGHNT and CDR2 is FRNRAP in the germline V gene. J gave up 12 bases and V 2 bases, and 11 bases lay outside the gene matches. CDR3 length: 16 amino acids. CDR3 loop: CASGLSLAGGRRGQFF. Here the CDR3 DNA reads TGTGCTAGTGGTTTGTCCCTAGCGGGGGGGCGTCGTGGGCAGTTCTTC.

This clone was seen more than once but under ten times. The chain is built from TRBV28 and TRBJ1-5, with a weak D call TRBD1 (6 bases). There are 13 residues in the CDR3. Germline lookup yields CDR1 MDHEN and CDR2 SYDVKM. Trimming pared 7 bases from V and 6 bases from J, leaving 13 bases between. The CDR3 DNA reads TGTGCCAGCAATCTGAGGGGGAGTCAGCCCCAGCATTTT. Amino acid sequence: CASNLRGSQPQHF. Full variable domain (missing parts from reference TRBV28 and TRBJ1-5): DVKVTQSSRYLVKRTGEKVFLECVQDMDHENMFWYRQDPGLGLRLIYFSYDVKMKEKGDIPEGYSVSREKKERFSLILESASTNQTSMYLCASNLRGSQPQHFGDGTRLSIL.

The rearrangement joins TRBV3-1 (or the pseudogene TRBV3-2) to TRBJ2-5, with 9 bases identical to TRBD1. CDR1 is LGHDT and CDR2 is YNNKEL in the germline V gene (reference sequence). The V and J ends lost 3 bases and 1 base, in that order; junction bases with no gene match: 6. This CDR3 is 16 amino acids long. CDR3 residues: CASSQETGGFQETQYF. The DNA of the CDR3 is TGTGCCAGCAGCCAGGAGACAGGGGGTTTCCAAGAGACCCAGTACTTC.

J is TRBJ2-7 and V is TRBV4-2; D might be TRBD2 (7 bases). Per germline, CDR1 LGHNA and CDR2 YNFKEQ. This CDR3 region has 16 residues. The V end lost 0 bases, the J end lost 3 bases, and 15 bases lay between the germline ends. This CDR3 is CASSQETGGTNYEQYF. CDR3 in DNA: TGTGCCAGCAGCCAAGAGACAGGCGGGACTAACTACGAGCAGTACTTC.

The chain links TRBV7-6 to TRBJ2-1; 13 bases agree with TRBD2. J was trimmed by 8 bases and V by 4 bases; bases with no gene match: 11. There are 17 residues in the CDR3. Germline CDR1 SGHVS, CDR2 FNYEAQ. CDR3 in amino acids: CASSYGTSGTLWDEQFF. The CDR3 bases are TGTGCCAGCAGCTACGGGACTAGCGGGACCTTATGGGATGAGCAGTTCTTC.

The V call is TRBV28, the J call TRBJ2-1, with D hard to call. Germline-derived CDR1 and CDR2 are MDHEN and SYDVKM. The V end lost 11 bases, the J end lost 3 bases, and 8 bases lay between the germline ends. The CDR3 runs 11 residues. The CDR3 is CAAAIYNEQFF. The CDR3 DNA reads TGTGCCGCGGCCATCTACAATGAGCAGTTCTTC.

The CDR3 sequence is CASSLPQGEQYF. The CDR3 DNA sequence: TGTGCCAGCAGTTTACCTCAGGGGGAGCAGTACTTC. The chain uses TRBV28 and TRBJ2-7, with D possibly TRBD1 on 6 matching bases. Germline CDR1 and CDR2: MDHEN and SYDVKM. This CDR3 contains 12 residues. V was shortened by 2 bases and J by 7 bases, with 9 bases between the two germline ends.

The chain uses TRBV28 and TRBJ2-3; TRBD2 might be the D (6 bases). Looked up from germline, CDR1 is MDHEN and CDR2 is SYDVKM. This CDR3 comprises 16 residues. V was pared by 5 bases and J by 3 bases, with 18 bases between. CDR3 residues: CASSAHGGGGTDTQYF. In DNA, the CDR3 is TGTGCCAGCAGTGCCCATGGGGGAGGAGGAACAGATACGCAGTATTTT.

The CDR3 DNA is TGTGCCAGCAGCTCCGGGACAGGGGGCGATGGCTACACCTTC. Protein: CASSSGTGGDGYTF. The V call is TRBV11-2, the J call TRBJ1-2, with 12 bases identical to TRBD1. The ends lost 4 bases at V and 6 bases at J; junction bases unmatched: 3. This CDR3 is built from 14 residues. From germline, CDR1 is SGHAT and CDR2 FQNNGV.

This clone occurred once. The chain is built from TRBV9 and TRBJ2-1; the D gene is possibly TRBD2 (6 bases). In germline, CDR1 is SGDLS, CDR2 YYNGEE. Trimming took 0 bases from V and 7 from J, leaving 8 bases between them. The CDR3 is made up of 13 amino acids. CDR3: CASSVAGGNEQFF. The DNA for the CDR3 is TGTGCCAGCAGCGTAGCTGGAGGGAATGAGCAGTTCTTC.

The chain carries TRBV7-2 and TRBJ1-3; D gene ambiguous. V was pared by 1 base and J by 3 bases, with 10 bases between. Germline lookup yields CDR1 SGHTA and CDR2 FQGNSA. This CDR3 comprises 15 residues. The CDR3 DNA reads as TGTGCCAGCAGCTTAGAGGAGGGCGGTGGAAACACCATATATTTT. Protein sequence: CASSLEEGGGNTIYF.

This chain uses TRBV27 with TRBJ1-2; TRBD1 agrees at 10 bases. Germline values: CDR1 MNHEY, CDR2 SMNVEV (reference sequence). The junction had 4 bases not matched to a gene; V was cut back by 4 bases and J by 5 bases. The CDR3 runs to 14 residues. DNA for the CDR3: TGTGCCAGCAGTTCGACAGGGGGCAAGTATGGCTACACCTTC. Translating it yields CASSSTGGKYGYTF.

The J gene is TRBJ1-4, the V gene TRBV5-4; unclear D gene. Per germline, CDR1 SGHNT and CDR2 YYREEE (reference sequence). The CDR3 extends over 15 amino acids. The germline V and J ends were trimmed by 0 bases and 4 bases, with 10 bases remaining between them. Here the CDR3 DNA reads TGTGCCAGCAGCTTGGGGCCAGGAAGTAATGAAAAACTGTTTTTT. Protein: CASSLGPGSNEKLFF. Using reference TRBV5-4 and TRBJ1-4 for the parts outside the CDR3, the full variable domain is ETGVTQSPTHLIKTRGQQVTLRCSSQSGHNTVSWYQQALGQGPQFIFQYYREEENGRGNFPPRFSGLQFPNYSSELNVNALELDDSALYLCASSLGPGSNEKLFFGSGTQLSVL.

The chain recombines TRBV29-1 with TRBJ2-3; 7 nucleotides agree with TRBD2. Trimming took 3 bases from V and 3 from J; bases not matched to a gene: 6. This CDR3 is 14 amino acids long. Germline lookup yields CDR1 SQVTM and CDR2 ANQGSEA. CDR3 protein: CSVEGRLATDTQYF. Here the CDR3 DNA reads TGCAGCGTTGAGGGCAGACTAGCAACAGATACGCAGTATTTT.